The clone carrying this T cell receptor (beta chain) has only a few counts. Recruitment covered some 25 US areas and drew participants whose ages spanned about 18 to 100 years. TCRdb keeps only in-frame clones here, not all; method: immunoSEQ multiplex PCR. Among 150,000 to 200,000 clones listed, roughly 88% were seen once. Germline V gene sequence: CDR1 SGHDT, CDR2 YYEEEE. Trimming shortened V by 1 base and J by 3 bases, and 8 bases separated the two germline ends. The CDR3 extends over 14 amino acids. This sample was taken from a study of blood T cell repertoires in COVID-19. Turning to the study itself: From the United States, Italy and Spain came samples of acute and convalescent COVID-19.

The gene calls are TRBV5-6 and TRBJ1-5, with D possibly matching TRBD1 (5 bases). Material: PBMCs or T cells enriched from blood (not recorded which). The receptor was isolated from a man in his 70s who had been exposed to COVID-19. In DNA form, the CDR3 reads TGTGCCAGCAGCTTGAACAGGAACAATCAGCCCCAGCATTTT. Amino acid sequence: CASSLNRNNQPQHF.